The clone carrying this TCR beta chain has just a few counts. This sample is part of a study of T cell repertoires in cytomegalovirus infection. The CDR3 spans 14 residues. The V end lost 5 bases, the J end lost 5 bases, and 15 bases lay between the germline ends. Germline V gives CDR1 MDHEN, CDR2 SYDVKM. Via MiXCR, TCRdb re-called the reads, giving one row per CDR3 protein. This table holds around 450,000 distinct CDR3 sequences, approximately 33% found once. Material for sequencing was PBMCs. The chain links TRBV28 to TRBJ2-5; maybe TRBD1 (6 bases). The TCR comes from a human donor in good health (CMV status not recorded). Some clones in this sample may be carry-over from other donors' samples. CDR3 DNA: TGTGCCAGCAGTCCGAGGGCAGGGGTGGAGACCCAGTACTTC. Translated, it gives CASSPRAGVETQYF. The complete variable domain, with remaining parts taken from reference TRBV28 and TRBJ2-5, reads DVKVTQSSRYLVKRTGEKVFLECVQDMDHENMFWYRQDPGLGLRLIYFSYDVKMKEKGDIPEGYSVSREKKERFSLILESASTNQTSMYLCASSPRAGVETQYFGPGTRLLVL.